This T cell receptor (beta chain) was found in a study of blood T cells in healthy people across ages (dated by TCRdb to about 2015). Broadly, across the study: In model experiments, roughly one uniquely barcoded TCR beta cDNA molecule per two T cells was captured by template switching. To track age-related changes in TCR beta repertoire diversity, the study relied on deep sequencing normalized with unique cDNA molecular identifiers. The donors were split into four age groups: young (average around 15 years), middle-aged (around 40), aged (approximately 59) and long-lived (more than 80). Donors of different ages were randomly distributed across sequencing lanes to avoid experimental bias. The study analyzed two additional independent replicas of 1 million unique cDNA reads from the same blood draw for two donors, one aged 18 to 30 and one aged 80 or older. Broad study findings and their caveats: Estimates of total diversity based on one million sequenced T cells were regarded as lower bounds and as underestimates. The long-lived group showed more naive CD4+ T cells, fewer expanded clones and increased TCR diversity than the aged group, suggesting age selection. Bulk unsorted PBMC profiling prevented conclusive comparison of naive and antigen-experienced compartments. Observed TCR beta diversity correlated strongly with the percentage of naive T cells measured by flow cytometry. Observed TCR beta diversity per million T cells fell roughly linearly with age, and a significant reduction was already apparent by age about 43. Because donor CMV infection status was unknown, age-related changes in expanded clonotypes were potentially confounded.

Systemically healthy Caucasian individuals from Russia, around 38 in total and aged roughly 6 to 100 years, were included as donors. Each donor gave ten milliliters of peripheral blood, collected into EDTA-treated Vacutainer tubes. Ficoll-Paque density-gradient centrifugation was used to isolate PBMCs, with at least 6 million obtained per sample. Total RNA was extracted from PBMCs with Trizol reagent, with at least 5.5 micrograms obtained per sample. The percentages of naive CD45RAhigh/CD27high T cells were determined by flow cytometry on a PBMC aliquot from every donor. The germline V gene provides CDR1 SGHRS and CDR2 YFSETQ. Cut back by 5 bases and 12 bases, the V and J ends lie 18 bases apart. The CDR3 has 13 amino acids, counting the end cysteine and phenylalanine. The DNA shown is the 39-base CDR3, in frame from base 1. This clonotype was observed many times. Its binding antigen is unknown. Base-call qualities are not available, and no considerably larger clone is one nucleotide away.

The library was obtained by 5' RACE. Sequencing used an Illumina HiSeq 2500. A second PCR of roughly 7 to 11 cycles was performed with a sample-barcoded 5' primer and a J-beta primer mix. Each TCR beta cDNA molecule received a unique molecular identifier from a template-switch 5' adaptor carrying 12 random nucleotides. Each sample yielded at least 3 million CDR3-containing paired-end reads. All of the RNA was converted into first-strand cDNA using the Mint cDNA synthesis kit, with a TRBC-specific oligonucleotide serving as the primer. After uracil-DNA glycosylase treatment, a first 18-cycle PCR used universal primers M1SS and BC2_uni_R on all cDNA. The source study handled its data this way. For normalization, 1 million high-quality reads, each with a distinct molecular identifier, were randomly selected from each sample. Instead of being binned into consensus sequences, reads that shared molecular identifiers were thrown out. MiTCR, with a Q25 quality threshold and the strictest error-elimination algorithm, was used for CDR3 identification, clonotype clustering and error correction. A nonparametric unseen species model using Euler transformation provided a lower-bound estimate of total TCR beta diversity. TCRdb reprocessing: public reads trimmed at Q25 with fastp, clones called with MiXCR, in-frame beta chains kept. Every entry covers one CDR3 protein and lists the most common genes and DNA from its rows. The V and J calls follow TCRdb's processing rather than the paper's. This sample lists more than 800,000 distinct CDR3 sequences; 45% were detected once. The ten largest account for under 20% of the sample.

The clonotype comes from a woman between 55 and 75 years old in good health. Source material: blood. Recombination connected TRBV5-1 to TRBJ2-1, with the D gene uncertain. At the DNA level, the sequence is TGCGCCAGCAGTAATGAATTGCTAGGTGGGCAGTTCTTC. Its translation is CASSNELLGGQFF.